The present entry profiles one T cell receptor (beta chain) with its context. This sample is part of a study of shared clonotypes between healthy human individuals. Some clones are missing from TCRdb's copy, which holds only in-frame ones; the method was immunoSEQ multiplex PCR. Of about 1.1 million clones listed, approximately 80% are singletons. The germline V gene has CDR1 SQVTM and CDR2 ANQGSEA. CDR3 size: 12 residues. Trimming took 2 bases from V and 7 from J, leaving 11 bases between them. The sequence was collected from a man aged 18 to 29 in good health. Some clones in this sample may be carry-over from other donors' samples. This rearrangement joins TRBV29-1 to TRBJ1-2, with D possibly matching TRBD1 (6 bases). Sequenced sample: memory CD4+ T cells from PBMCs. Subset indicated: CD45RA-negative fraction. The CDR3 spells CSVEWGAGGYTF. In DNA, the CDR3 is TGCAGCGTTGAATGGGGGGCTGGTGGCTACACCTTC.